Below, one T cell receptor (beta chain) is given with its context. Its binding antigen is unknown. Base qualities were left out, and no much larger clone turns up one base away. In Seattle, one collaborating source enrolled patients while the infection was active and tracked those patients longitudinally over the course of disease. Collaborating institutions collected whole blood in K2EDTA tubes following their own protocols. For TCRbeta analysis, collaborator samples were shipped as frozen whole blood, as isolated PBMCs, or as DNA extracted from either sample type. The sample belongs to a study of blood T cell repertoires in COVID-19 (dated by TCRdb to about 2020). Study-level background: Collaborator samples came from the United States, Italy and Spain and covered acute and convalescent phases of COVID-19. The material from the prospective study consisted of cDNA or gDNA derived from T cells, B-cell-depleted T cells, or PBMCs. Deeply sampled blood TCRbeta repertoires from subjects exposed to, actively infected with, or recovered from COVID-19 were included in the dataset. A freely available public database, intended as a resource for researchers studying the immune response to SARS-CoV-2, is where the repertoires were released. Samples came from the ongoing ImmuneRACE study (first 160 participants) plus 1,254 subjects from 6 global collaborators. Sample metadata almost always included a de-identified subject ID, COVID-19 status, age in years and sex. Where available, HLA class I and class II types were obtained from metadata supplied by the sample provider rather than from assay-based typing.

The immunoSEQ Assay, a bias-controlled multiplex PCR, was used to amplify TCRbeta CDR3 regions from genomic DNA. For the original study's pipeline: The number of nucleated cells in each sample was estimated from the amplification of reference gene primers within the assay. To quantify the absolute abundance of each unique TCRbeta CDR3 rearrangement, sequence reads were collapsed and filtered. For each sample, productive Simpson clonality was calculated as the square root of Simpson's diversity index across productive rearrangements. The source is immuneACCESS, and TCRdb retained only in-frame sequences with V and J called. Part of the clones is not carried over; for the studies checked, unresolved V genes explain less than half of this, and the remainder is unexplained. Clonal size and the V and J genes are those of that table, whereas D and trimming came from the DNA. Here the sample has tens of thousands of clones; 85% occur a single time. In total, the top ten clones hold roughly 8.9% of the sample.

General study outcomes and caveats: The amount of clinical and demographic metadata varied by source and participant and was provided uncurated.

The germline V gene gives CDR1 as SGHRS and CDR2 as YFSETQ. The V end gives up 3 bases and the J end 4 bases, leaving 4 bases in the junction not matched to a gene. The CDR3 sequence holds 14 residues, the cysteine and phenylalanine included. Only CDR3 DNA is held: 42 bases, read in frame from base 1. The receptor was derived from a man aged 50 to 59 with COVID-19, enrolled during active disease. Input material: peripheral blood. Recombination connected TRBV5-1 to TRBJ2-7, with 10 bases matching TRBD1. This receptor has the CDR3 CASSSRTGGYEQYF. The base sequence is TGCGCCAGCAGCTCACGGACAGGGGGGTACGAGCAGTACTTC.